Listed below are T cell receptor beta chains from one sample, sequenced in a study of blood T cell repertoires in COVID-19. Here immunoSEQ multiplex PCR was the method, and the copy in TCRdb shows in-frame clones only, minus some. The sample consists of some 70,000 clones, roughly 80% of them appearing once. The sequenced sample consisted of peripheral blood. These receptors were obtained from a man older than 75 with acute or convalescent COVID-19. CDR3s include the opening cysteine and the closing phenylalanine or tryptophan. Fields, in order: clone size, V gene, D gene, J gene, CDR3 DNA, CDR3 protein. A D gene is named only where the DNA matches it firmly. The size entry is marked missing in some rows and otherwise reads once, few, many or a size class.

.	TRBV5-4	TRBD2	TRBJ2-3	TGTGCCAGCACTGGGACTAGCGGCACAGATACGCAGTATTTT	CASTGTSGTDTQYF
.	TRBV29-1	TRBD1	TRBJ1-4	TGCAGCGTTCGAGAGGACAGGGTGGGAGAAAAACTGTTTTTT	CSVREDRVGEKLFF
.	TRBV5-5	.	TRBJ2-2	TGTGCCAGCAGCCTAATTCAGGGGCGGAACGGGGAGCTGTTTTTT	CASSLIQGRNGELFF
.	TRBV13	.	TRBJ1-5	TGTGCCAGCCGGCGGGGAAGAGGGGTTTTAAATCAGCCCCAGCATTTT	CASRRGRGVLNQPQHF
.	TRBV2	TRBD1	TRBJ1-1	TGTGCCAGCAGTGGGACAGGGGGATTGAACACTGAAGCTTTCTTT	CASSGTGGLNTEAFF
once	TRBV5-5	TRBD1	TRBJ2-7	TGTGCCAGCAGCCCGACAGGGATGGACTCCTACGAGCAGTACTTC	CASSPTGMDSYEQYF
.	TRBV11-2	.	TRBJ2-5	TGTGCCAGCAGCCTTGGCCGGGAGAGGGACAGCCGGGTGACCCAGTACTTC	CASSLGRERDSRVTQYF
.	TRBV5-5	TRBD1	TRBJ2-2	TGTGCCAGCAGCTTACGGACAGGGGCTGACGGGGAGCTGTTTTTT	CASSLRTGADGELFF
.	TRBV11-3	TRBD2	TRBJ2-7	TGTGCCAGCAGCTTGCTGGGACTAGCGCCCGCCTACGAGCAGTACTTC	CASSLLGLAPAYEQYF
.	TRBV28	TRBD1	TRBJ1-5	TGTGCCAGCCATACAGGGGGCTTGGGGAGCAATCAGCCCCAGCATTTT	CASHTGGLGSNQPQHF
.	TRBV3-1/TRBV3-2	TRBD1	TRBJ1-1	TGTGCCAGCAGCCAAGTTACAGGGGACACTGAAGCTTTCTTT	CASSQVTGDTEAFF
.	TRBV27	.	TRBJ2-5	TGTGCCAGCAGTAATGGGTGGGGGGGCGCCCAGTACTTC	CASSNGWGGAQYF
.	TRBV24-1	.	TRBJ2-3	TGTGCCACCAGTGACCAGGCTTCCACAGATACGCAGTATTTT	CATSDQASTDTQYF
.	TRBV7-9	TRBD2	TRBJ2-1	TGTGCCAGCAGCTTCCCGACTAGCGGGGGCACCTCCTACAATGAGCAGTTCTTC	CASSFPTSGGTSYNEQFF
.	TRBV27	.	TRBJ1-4	TGTGCCAGCAGTTTTAAAGCAGGGTTCAGGGCTAATGAAAAACTGTTTTTT	CASSFKAGFRANEKLFF
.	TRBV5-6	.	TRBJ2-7	TGTGCCAGCACCCTACCCGGGATCGACGAGCAGTACTTC	CASTLPGIDEQYF
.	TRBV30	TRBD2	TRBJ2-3	TGTGCCTGGACGGGGGGAAGCACAGATACGCAGTATTTT	CAWTGGSTDTQYF
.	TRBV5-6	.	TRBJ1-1	TGTGCCAGCAGCTTCCCCGCGGGGGGCCGGGCTGAAGCTTTCTTT	CASSFPAGGRAEAFF
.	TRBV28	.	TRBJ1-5	TGTGCCAGCAGTTCGCGGGAGCCATCTTTTTATAGCAATCAGCCCCAGCATTTT	CASSSREPSFYSNQPQHF
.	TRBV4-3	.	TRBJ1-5	TGCGCCAGCAGCCAAGACAGGTTGGGCAATCAGCCCCAGCATTTT	CASSQDRLGNQPQHF
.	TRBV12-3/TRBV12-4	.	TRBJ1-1	TGTGCCAGCAGCCCTAGACCCTTGGTAGAAGCTTTCTTT	CASSPRPLVEAFF
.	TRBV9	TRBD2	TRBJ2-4	TGTGCCAGCAGCGCTACCAACGCGGGAGGGGACATTCAGTACTTC	CASSATNAGGDIQYF
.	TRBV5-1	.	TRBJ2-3	TGCGCCAGCCGGCCCCCAGGGGCGAGCACAGATACGCAGTATTTT	CASRPPGASTDTQYF
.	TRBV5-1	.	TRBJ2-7	TGCGCCAGCAGCCCAAACCTGGGTGCTGGAGACGAGCAGTACTTC	CASSPNLGAGDEQYF
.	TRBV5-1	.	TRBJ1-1	TGCGCCAGCAGGGCAGGGAACACTGAAGCTTTCTTT	CASRAGNTEAFF
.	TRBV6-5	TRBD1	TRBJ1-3	TGTGCCAGCAGAACAGGGGTTTCCGGAAACACCATATATTTT	CASRTGVSGNTIYF
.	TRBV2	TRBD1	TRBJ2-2	TGTGCCAGCAGGATGGACAGGGAGAACACCGGGGAGCTGTTTTTT	CASRMDRENTGELFF
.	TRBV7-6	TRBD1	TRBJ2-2	TGTGCCAGCAGCGGGGCAGGGGGCAAGAATGGGGAGCTGTTTTTT	CASSGAGGKNGELFF
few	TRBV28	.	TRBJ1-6	TGTGCCAGCGCCCCAGGGATCTCCTATAATTCACCCCTCCACTTT	CASAPGISYNSPLHF